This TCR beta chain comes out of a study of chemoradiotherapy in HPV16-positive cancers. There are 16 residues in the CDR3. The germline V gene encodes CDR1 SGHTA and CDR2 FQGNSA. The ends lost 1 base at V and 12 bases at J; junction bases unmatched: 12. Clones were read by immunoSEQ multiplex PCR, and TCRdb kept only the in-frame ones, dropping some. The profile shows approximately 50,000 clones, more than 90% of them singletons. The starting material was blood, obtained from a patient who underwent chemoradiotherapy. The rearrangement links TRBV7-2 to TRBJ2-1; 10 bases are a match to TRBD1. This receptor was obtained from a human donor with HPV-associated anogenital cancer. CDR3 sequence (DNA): TGTGCCAGCAGCTTAGTGGGACAGGGGATTAGGGTGTGGCAGTTCTTC. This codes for CASSLVGQGIRVWQFF.